Listed below are T cell receptor beta chains from one sample, sequenced in a study of blood T cell repertoires in COVID-19. Using immunoSEQ multiplex PCR, the repertoire was profiled, and TCRdb retains in-frame clones only, with some absent. Of around 130,000 clones in the sample, 85% were seen once. Sequencing used peripheral blood. The receptor set was obtained from a man aged 55 to 70 with acute or convalescent COVID-19. Both conserved end residues are part of each CDR3. A D gene is named only where the DNA matches it firmly. A row's size may be missing; if present it is once, few, many or a size class.

D,size,V,J,CDR3,DNA
-,-,TRBV27,TRBJ2-2,CASSLSGAAVGNTGELFF,TGTGCCAGCAGTTTATCAGGGGCGGCCGTAGGTAACACCGGGGAGCTGTTTTTT
-,-,TRBV19,TRBJ1-5,CASVSGSYSNQPQHF,TGTGCCAGTGTCTCCGGGAGTTATAGCAATCAGCCCCAGCATTTT
-,-,TRBV6-6,TRBJ2-1,CASSPWTALSSYNEQFF,TGTGCCAGCAGTCCCTGGACAGCTCTGAGCTCCTACAATGAGCAGTTCTTC
TRBD1,-,TRBV4-3,TRBJ1-1,CASSITAGGNTEAFF,TGCGCCAGCAGCATAACCGCAGGGGGGAACACTGAAGCTTTCTTT
TRBD2,-,TRBV28,TRBJ2-1,CASSRLAGANAYNEQFF,TGTGCCAGCAGTCGACTAGCGGGAGCGAATGCCTACAATGAGCAGTTCTTC
TRBD2,-,TRBV9,TRBJ2-7,CASSAAGAGTPYEQYF,TGTGCCAGCAGCGCCGCGGGAGCGGGGACGCCCTACGAGCAGTACTTC
-,-,TRBV6-5,TRBJ2-7,CASSYSSTAYEQYF,TGTGCCAGCAGTTACTCTTCGACAGCCTACGAGCAGTACTTC
TRBD1,-,TRBV5-4,TRBJ2-7,CASSSTGGSYEQYF,TGTGCCAGCAGCTCGACAGGGGGTTCCTACGAGCAGTACTTC
-,-,TRBV5-6,TRBJ1-4,CASSLGQGGVEKLFF,TGTGCCAGCAGCTTGGGCCAGGGTGGGGTTGAAAAACTGTTTTTT
TRBD1,-,TRBV7-9,TRBJ1-1,CASSFGDRDRTEAFF,TGTGCCAGCAGCTTTGGGGACAGGGACAGAACTGAAGCTTTCTTT
-,-,TRBV4-3,TRBJ2-2,CASSQGRLNTGELFF,TGCGCCAGCAGCCAAGGCAGGCTGAACACCGGGGAGCTGTTTTTT
TRBD1,-,TRBV7-9,TRBJ1-1,CASSPTRVGGITEAFF,TGTGCCAGCAGCCCCACTCGGGTAGGGGGCATAACTGAAGCTTTCTTT
-,few,TRBV5-4,TRBJ2-1,CASSLLQASYNEQFF,TGTGCCAGCAGCTTGCTACAGGCCTCCTACAATGAGCAGTTCTTC
-,-,TRBV6-5,TRBJ2-1,CASSPGTYNEQFF,TGTGCCAGCAGCCCCGGTACCTACAATGAGCAGTTCTTC
TRBD1,once,TRBV3-1/TRBV3-2,TRBJ1-4,CASSQILTGVGEKLFF,TGTGCCAGCAGCCAAATTCTTACAGGGGTAGGGGAAAAACTGTTTTTT
-,-,TRBV18,TRBJ2-7,CASGAKGGFSYEQYF,TGTGCCAGCGGTGCTAAGGGAGGCTTCTCCTACGAGCAGTACTTC
-,-,TRBV7-5,TRBJ2-3,CARSLVLAEPCTDTQYF,TGTGCCAGAAGCTTAGTACTAGCGGAGCCCTGCACAGATACGCAGTATTTT
-,-,TRBV28,TRBJ2-3,CASSLMYTDTQYF,TGTGCCAGCAGTTTAATGTACACAGATACGCAGTATTTT
TRBD2,-,TRBV28,TRBJ2-7,CASSSNSGSFNYEQYF,TGTGCCAGCAGTTCCAATAGCGGGAGTTTTAACTACGAGCAGTACTTC
TRBD2,-,TRBV4-2,TRBJ2-1,CASSQEVGRAREQFF,TGTGCCAGCAGCCAAGAAGTCGGGAGGGCCCGAGAGCAGTTCTTC
-,-,TRBV9,TRBJ2-2,CASSVVNGELFF,TGTGCCAGCAGCGTAGTAAACGGGGAGCTGTTTTTT
-,few,TRBV30,TRBJ2-7,CAWSVGVDEQYF,TGTGCCTGGAGTGTAGGAGTGGACGAGCAGTACTTC
TRBD2,-,TRBV25-1,TRBJ2-2,CASSEYASGNTGELFF,TGTGCCAGCAGTGAATATGCTAGCGGAAACACCGGGGAGCTGTTTTTT
TRBD2,few,TRBV30,TRBJ2-1,CAWSTSGSSYNEQFF,TGTGCCTGGAGCACTAGCGGGAGCTCCTACAATGAGCAGTTCTTC
TRBD2,-,TRBV28,TRBJ2-1,CASSLTSGSSSYNEQFF,TGTGCCAGCAGTTTGACTAGCGGATCGAGCTCCTACAATGAGCAGTTCTTC
TRBD1,-,TRBV19,TRBJ2-1,CASSIPGQGFVDEQFF,TGTGCCAGTAGTATACCGGGACAGGGTTTCGTAGATGAGCAGTTCTTC
-,-,TRBV2,TRBJ2-3,CASRPSRGMTSTDTQYF,TGTGCCAGCAGGCCATCCCGGGGAATGACTAGCACAGATACGCAGTATTTT
TRBD1,-,TRBV6-6,TRBJ1-2,CASRKRGDRGLFGYTF,TGTGCCAGCAGAAAAAGGGGAGACAGGGGGCTGTTTGGCTACACCTTC
TRBD1,-,TRBV24-1,TRBJ2-3,CATSDLGTGDYTQYF,TGTGCCACCAGTGATTTAGGGACAGGGGATTATACGCAGTATTTT
TRBD1,-,TRBV3-1/TRBV3-2,TRBJ2-7,CASSQGPDRGFYIEQYF,TGTGCCAGCAGCCAAGGTCCTGACAGGGGCTTTTACATCGAGCAGTACTTC
-,few,TRBV10-2,TRBJ2-5,CASSETRQGGEYF,TGCGCCAGCAGTGAGACCCGACAGGGCGGGGAGTACTTC
-,-,TRBV6-5,TRBJ2-4,CASRGAENIQYF,TGTGCCAGCAGGGGGGCCGAAAACATTCAGTACTTC
TRBD2,few,TRBV2,TRBJ2-1,CASRGGSSYNEQFF,TGTGCCAGCCGGGGGGGGAGCTCCTACAATGAGCAGTTCTTC
-,-,TRBV20-1,TRBJ2-1,CSASREYNEQFF,TGCAGTGCTAGTAGGGAGTACAATGAGCAGTTCTTC
-,-,TRBV7-2,TRBJ2-4,CASSLGQGRIQYF,TGTGCCAGCAGCTTAGGGCAGGGGCGGATTCAGTACTTC
-,-,TRBV5-5,TRBJ2-5,CASSPGGGRETQYF,TGTGCCAGCAGCCCCGGTGGGGGGAGAGAGACCCAGTACTTC
-,once,TRBV12-3/TRBV12-4,TRBJ1-6,CASSPTELTLHF,TGTGCCAGCAGCCCGACAGAGCTAACCCTCCACTTT
TRBD1,-,TRBV28,TRBJ1-5,CASSTYGQVGNQPQHF,TGTGCCAGCAGCACCTACGGACAGGTGGGCAATCAGCCCCAGCATTTT
-,-,TRBV18,TRBJ2-7,CASSPHRGTSYEQYF,TGTGCCAGCTCACCACACCGCGGGACCTCCTACGAGCAGTACTTC
TRBD1,-,TRBV29-1,TRBJ1-1,CSVNPGTGLMNTEAFF,TGCAGCGTTAACCCCGGGACAGGGTTAATGAACACTGAAGCTTTCTTT
-,-,TRBV19,TRBJ1-5,CASSIDRLLGDQPQHF,TGTGCCAGTAGTATAGATCGGCTCTTAGGGGATCAGCCCCAGCATTTT
TRBD1,-,TRBV29-1,TRBJ1-3,CSAGTDGNTIYF,TGCAGCGCCGGGACAGACGGAAACACCATATATTTT
-,-,TRBV6-5,TRBJ1-1,CASSPPGNTEAFF,TGTGCCAGCAGTCCCCCAGGGAACACTGAAGCTTTCTTT
-,once,TRBV6-5,TRBJ1-3,CASSRSEGDTIYF,TGTGCCAGCAGTCGGTCCGAGGGAGACACCATATATTTT